This T cell receptor (beta chain) derives from a study of T-cell memory formation after mild COVID-19. This clonotype was seen more than once but under ten times. MiXCR, applied by TCRdb to the 5' RACE reads, yields one record per CDR3 protein. Altogether about 44,000 distinct CDR3 sequences are present, roughly 6.6% being singletons, with the ten largest covering 0.79%. Material: PBMCs or a T cell subset sorted from them (not recorded which). The TCR comes from an adult who had mild COVID-19 (a few samples of this study predate the infection). Cell type and time point are not known.

CDR3 loop: CSAPSGRVPNEQFF. CDR3 DNA: TGCAGTGCTCCTAGCGGGAGGGTCCCTAATGAGCAGTTCTTC. This chain connects TRBV20-1 to TRBJ2-1; 12 bases are a match to TRBD2. The ends lost 5 bases at V and 7 bases at J; junction bases unmatched: 6. CDR3 length: 14 residues. Germline loops: CDR1 DFQATT, CDR2 SNEGSKA (reference sequence).